This T cell receptor (beta chain) was found in a study of blood T cell repertoires in COVID-19. Across the whole study: Whether acute or convalescent, the COVID-19 samples came from the United States, Italy and Spain. The analysed material was cDNA or gDNA that came from T cells, B-cell-depleted T cells, or PBMCs.

The germline gives CDR1 SGDLS, CDR2 YYNGEE. V was pared by 0 bases and J by 6 bases, with 7 bases of the junction left unmatched. This CDR3 has 16 amino acids. Per the authors' pipeline: By means of reference gene primer amplification, nucleated cell counts were estimated. Assay used: immunoSEQ multiplex PCR; TCRdb lists only in-frame clones, some missing. V and J calls and clone size follow that table, whereas D and trimming were derived from the DNA. Of roughly 80,000 clones listed, approximately 89% are singletons. Material for sequencing was peripheral blood. This TCR came from a woman aged 55-69 years with acute or convalescent COVID-19. V usage is TRBV9 and J usage is TRBJ2-3, with 10 bases that match TRBD2. CDR3 amino acids: CASSVDSSGRTDTQYF. In nucleotides, the CDR3 is TGTGCCAGCAGCGTAGACTCTAGCGGGAGAACGGATACGCAGTATTTT. Variable domain in full (rest from reference TRBV9 and TRBJ2-3): DSGVTQTPKHLITATGQRVTLRCSPRSGDLSVYWYQQSLDQGLQFLIQYYNGEERAKGNILERFSAQQFPDLHSELNLSSLELGDSALYFCASSVDSSGRTDTQYFGPGTRLTVL.